The rows below give T cell receptor beta chains drawn from one sample of a study of blood T cell repertoires in COVID-19. The assay was immunoSEQ multiplex PCR, and TCRdb's table has in-frame clones only and misses some. The sample consists of 100,000 to 150,000 clones, 65% to 90% of them appearing once. Sequencing was done on a sample of peripheral blood. The receptors stem from a woman aged 80 or over with acute or convalescent COVID-19. Both conserved end residues are part of each CDR3. A D gene is named only where the DNA matches it firmly.

D gene: .; J gene: TRBJ1-1; V gene: TRBV29-1; CDR3 protein: CSVGPGTEAFF; CDR3 DNA: TGCAGCGTTGGGCCGGGAACTGAAGCTTTCTTT
D gene: .; J gene: TRBJ2-2; V gene: TRBV28; CDR3 protein: CASSLWSGSNTGELFF; CDR3 DNA: TGTGCCAGCAGTTTATGGTCCGGGTCGAACACCGGGGAGCTGTTTTTT
D gene: .; J gene: TRBJ2-1; V gene: TRBV3-1/TRBV3-2; CDR3 protein: CASSPLISNEQFF; CDR3 DNA: TGTGCCAGCAGCCCTTTAATTTCCAATGAGCAGTTCTTC
D gene: TRBD1; J gene: TRBJ2-5; V gene: TRBV2; CDR3 protein: CASSRQGPQETQYF; CDR3 DNA: TGTGCCAGCAGTCGACAGGGGCCCCAAGAGACCCAGTACTTC
D gene: TRBD2; J gene: TRBJ2-7; V gene: TRBV20-1; CDR3 protein: CSASGAGGGKSSYEQYF; CDR3 DNA: TGCAGTGCTAGTGGTGCGGGGGGAGGGAAAAGCTCCTACGAGCAGTACTTC
D gene: TRBD1; J gene: TRBJ1-4; V gene: TRBV29-1; CDR3 protein: CSVETGGNEKLFF; CDR3 DNA: TGCAGCGTAGAAACAGGGGGTAATGAAAAACTGTTTTTT
D gene: .; J gene: TRBJ1-3; V gene: TRBV28; CDR3 protein: CASLSGSSGNTIYF; CDR3 DNA: TGTGCCAGCCTTTCGGGAAGCTCTGGAAACACCATATATTTT
D gene: .; J gene: TRBJ1-2; V gene: TRBV15; CDR3 protein: CATSREPSGTAYGYTF; CDR3 DNA: TGTGCCACCAGCAGAGAACCCTCGGGGACTGCCTATGGCTACACCTTC
D gene: .; J gene: TRBJ1-2; V gene: TRBV7-8; CDR3 protein: CASSPDRHIAAF; CDR3 DNA: TGTGCCAGCAGCCCAGACCGACATATCGCAGCCTTC
D gene: TRBD2; J gene: TRBJ2-3; V gene: TRBV4-2; CDR3 protein: CASSTGGVDTQYF; CDR3 DNA: TGTGCCAGCAGTACCGGGGGGGTGGATACGCAGTATTTT
D gene: .; J gene: TRBJ1-2; V gene: TRBV10-3; CDR3 protein: CAISPGDSNYGYTF; CDR3 DNA: TGTGCCATCAGTCCAGGGGATTCTAACTATGGCTACACCTTC
D gene: .; J gene: TRBJ1-4; V gene: TRBV5-1; CDR3 protein: CASSLLSNEKLFF; CDR3 DNA: TGCGCCAGCAGCTTGCTTTCTAATGAAAAACTGTTTTTT
D gene: TRBD2; J gene: TRBJ2-3; V gene: TRBV5-1; CDR3 protein: CASSKLAGGTDTQYF; CDR3 DNA: TGCGCCAGCAGCAAACTAGCGGGGGGGACAGATACGCAGTATTTT
D gene: TRBD1; J gene: TRBJ1-1; V gene: TRBV9; CDR3 protein: CASTPLDRVFNTEAFF; CDR3 DNA: TGTGCCAGCACTCCCTTGGACAGGGTCTTTAACACTGAAGCTTTCTTT
D gene: TRBD1; J gene: TRBJ1-3; V gene: TRBV10-3; CDR3 protein: CAISPDRANSGNTIYF; CDR3 DNA: TGTGCCATCAGTCCAGACAGGGCGAACTCTGGAAACACCATATATTTT
D gene: .; J gene: TRBJ1-2; V gene: TRBV19; CDR3 protein: CATSATNYGYTF; CDR3 DNA: TGTGCCACGTCAGCGACTAACTATGGCTACACCTTC